One sample yielded the 8 T cell receptor beta chains listed below, sequenced in a study of radiotherapy plus CTLA-4 blockade in lung cancer. Libraries were prepared by immunoSEQ multiplex PCR; TCRdb keeps only in-frame clonotypes and omits some of them. The sample holds just over 35,000 clones, roughly 85% seen once. This material consisted of peripheral blood, taken from a patient treated with radiotherapy plus ipilimumab. These receptors were collected from a human donor with non-small cell lung cancer who had stable disease on radiotherapy plus ipilimumab.

The chain joins TRBV6-1 to TRBJ2-5, with 9 bases aligning to TRBD2. The CDR3 covers 15 residues. Germline V gives CDR1 MNHNS, CDR2 SASEGT. J lost 2 bases, V lost 7 bases, and 8 bases had no gene match. The CDR3 nucleotides read TGTGCCAGCACACCAATTAGCGGGAGACAAGAGACCCAGTACTTC. It translates to CASTPISGRQETQYF.

The genes are TRBV6-5 and TRBJ2-3, with 9 bases matching TRBD2. From germline, CDR1 is MNHEY and CDR2 SVGAGI. J lost 3 bases, V lost 0 bases, and 1 base had no gene match. This CDR3 contains 15 residues. The CDR3 reads CASSYSLAGTDTQYF. The DNA for the CDR3 is TGTGCCAGCAGTTACTCGCTAGCGGGGACAGATACGCAGTATTTT.

The rearrangement links TRBV7-8 to TRBJ1-4, with no clear D. Between the trimmed V and J ends, which lost 2 bases and 15 bases, there was a span of 16 bases. The CDR3 sequence is 13 residues long. Germline V CDR1 and CDR2: SGHVS, FQNEAQ. Written as DNA, the CDR3 is TGTGCCAGCAGCTTATTAGAGAGTTCTCCCTTGTTTTTT. Translating gives CASSLLESSPLFF.

This sequence joins TRBV4-1 and TRBJ2-2; 7 bases fit TRBD1. The CDR3 runs 16 residues. CDR1 is MGHRA and CDR2 is YSYEKL in the germline V gene. J lost 5 bases, V lost 0 bases, and 6 bases had no gene match. CDR3 region: CASSQDRQGWTGELFF. CDR3 in DNA: TGCGCCAGCAGCCAAGACAGACAGGGCTGGACCGGGGAGCTGTTTTTT.

This chain uses TRBV7-2 with TRBJ2-7; 7 bases line up with TRBD2. CDR1 is SGHTA and CDR2 is FQGNSA in the germline V gene. The junction had 8 bases not matched to a gene; V was cut back by 3 bases and J by 3 bases. CDR3 size: 15 residues. The CDR3 DNA sequence: TGTGCCAGCAGCTTGTCTAGCGGAGTAAACTACGAGCAGTACTTC. Translating gives CASSLSSGVNYEQYF.

The rearrangement uses TRBV30 and TRBJ2-5; a possible D gene is TRBD2 (6 bases). This CDR3 comprises 12 residues. Germline values: CDR1 GTSNPN, CDR2 SVGIG (reference sequence). V was trimmed by 4 bases and J by 5 bases, leaving 11 bases between them. The CDR3 DNA reads as TGTGCCTGGATTCCACGGGGGGAGACCCAGTACTTC. It encodes CAWIPRGETQYF. Full variable domain (missing parts from reference TRBV30 and TRBJ2-5): SQTIHQWPATLVQPVGSPLSLECTVEGTSNPNLYWYRQAAGRGLQLLFYSVGIGQISSEVPQNLSASRPQDRQFILSSKKLLLSDSGFYLCAWIPRGETQYFGPGTRLLVL.

The chain employs TRBV5-6 and TRBJ1-2, with TRBD1 matching over 10 bases. This CDR3 comprises 17 residues. V trimming: 4 bases; J trimming: 4 bases; junction bases outside the gene matches: 13. Germline lookup yields CDR1 SGHDT and CDR2 YYEEEE. CDR3 coding DNA: TGTGCCAGCAGCCTGACAGGGGGCGAGGGGGCAATCTATGGCTACACCTTC. It specifies CASSLTGGEGAIYGYTF. The variable domain in full, with the rest retrieved from reference TRBV5-6 and TRBJ1-2, is DAGVTQSPTHLIKTRGQQVTLRCSPKSGHDTVSWYQQALGQGPQFIFQYYEEEERQRGNFPDRFSGHQFPNYSSELNVNALLLGDSALYLCASSLTGGEGAIYGYTFGSGTRLTVV.

This sequence joins TRBV7-6 and TRBJ2-5; 9 bases fit TRBD2. The CDR3 loop spans 15 amino acids. Germline trimming cut 3 bases from V and 3 bases from J; bases unmatched to any gene: 5. Germline V gene lookup returns CDR1 SGHVS and CDR2 FNYEAQ. CDR3 sequence (DNA): TGTGCCAGCAGCTTCCTGACTAGCGGAGAAGAGACCCAGTACTTC. Its translation is CASSFLTSGEETQYF.